The T cell receptor beta chain under discussion was sequenced for a study of OX40 agonist ivuxolimab in advanced cancers. For the study at large: The group had a mean age of roughly 65 years, ranged from roughly 23 to 85, and was 82.7% male.

Findings and caveats of the study: Near-lowest levels of clonal expansion characterized partial responders at 0.1-3.0 mg/kg. The CD4+ and CD8+ T cells in the blood had expanded clonally by week 6 at 0.1 to 3.0 mg/kg. Low levels of normalized T-cell clonal expansion also appeared in some nonresponders.

Sequencing was performed with immunoSEQ multiplex PCR; in TCRdb, only in-frame clones are kept and a portion is missing. This table holds roughly 66,000 clones, around 90% found once. Concerning this clone itself: Its antigen is unknown.

Source: CD4+ or CD8+ T cells sorted from blood, taken in a trial of the OX40 agonist ivuxolimab. The clonotype originates from an adult with an advanced solid tumor such as melanoma, head and neck, liver or kidney cancer.

The CDR3 nucleotides read TGTGCCAGCAGCACCCTAGGGGGGGGAGGAACGACCGGGGAGCTGTTTTTT. The encoded protein is CASSTLGGGGTTGELFF. This rearrangement joins TRBV7-2 to TRBJ2-2; a possible D gene is TRBD2 (7 bases). CDR1 SGHTA and CDR2 FQGNSA come from the germline V gene. The length of the CDR3 is 17 residues. Trimming shortened V by 5 bases and J by 5 bases, and 21 bases separated the two germline ends.